The 2 T cell receptor beta chains reported below all come from one sample, sequenced in a study of blood T cell repertoires in COVID-19 (dated by TCRdb to 2019 to 2021). The library was generated by the immunoSEQ multiplex PCR assay. The table comes from immuneACCESS by way of TCRdb, which keeps in-frame sequences with V and J called. Part of the clones is missing from these tables; in studies checked, under half for an unresolved V gene and the rest for unknown reasons. The sample table holds approximately 190,000 clones, of which 65% to 85% were seen once. Roughly 6.9% of the sample is taken by the ten largest. Sequences were obtained from PBMCs or T cells enriched from blood (not recorded which). These receptors were collected from a man between 40 and 49 years old who had recovered from COVID-19.

The chain couples TRBV29-1 to TRBJ2-2; D possibly corresponds to TRBD1 (5 bases). The CDR3 has 13 residues. V lost 4 bases and J lost 0, with 6 bases in between. CDR1 SQVTM and CDR2 ANQGSEA come from the germline V gene. The CDR3 spells CSVVQANTGELFF. For the CDR3, the DNA is TGCAGCGTTGTACAGGCGAACACCGGGGAGCTGTTTTTT.

CDR3 sequence: CASGVAGSTDTQYF. As DNA, the CDR3 is TGCGCCAGCGGGGTGGCGGGGAGCACAGATACGCAGTATTTT. This chain joins TRBV5-1 and TRBJ2-3; tentative D call: TRBD2 (6 bases). The CDR3 contains 14 residues. CDR1 is SGHRS and CDR2 is YFSETQ in the germline V gene. Trimming pared 7 bases from V and 0 bases from J, leaving 12 bases between.